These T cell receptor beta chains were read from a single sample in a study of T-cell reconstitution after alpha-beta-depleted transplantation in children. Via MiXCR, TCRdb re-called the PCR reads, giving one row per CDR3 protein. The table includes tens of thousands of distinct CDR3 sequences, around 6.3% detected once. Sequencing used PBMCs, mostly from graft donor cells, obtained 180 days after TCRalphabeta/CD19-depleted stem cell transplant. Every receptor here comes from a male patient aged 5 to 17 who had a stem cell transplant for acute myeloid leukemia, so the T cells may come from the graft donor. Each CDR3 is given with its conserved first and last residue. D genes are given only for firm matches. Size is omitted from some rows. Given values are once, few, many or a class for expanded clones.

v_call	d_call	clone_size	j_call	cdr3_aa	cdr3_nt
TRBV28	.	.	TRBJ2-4	CASGPGLSGSRSIQYF	TGTGCCAGCGGCCCCGGGCTTTCAGGGAGTAGAAGCATTCAGTACTTC
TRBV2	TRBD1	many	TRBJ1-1	CASRPDRGNTEAFF	TGTGCCAGCAGACCCGACAGGGGGAACACTGAAGCTTTCTTT
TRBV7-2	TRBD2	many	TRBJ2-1	CASRNLGLAGGFIYNEQFF	TGTGCCAGCAGAAATTTGGGACTAGCGGGAGGATTTATCTACAATGAGCAGTTCTTC
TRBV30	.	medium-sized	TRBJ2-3	CAWRPGTDTQYF	TGTGCCTGGAGACCTGGGACAGATACGCAGTATTTT
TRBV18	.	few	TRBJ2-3	CASSYRITDTQYF	TGTGCCAGCTCGTACCGGATAACAGATACGCAGTATTTT
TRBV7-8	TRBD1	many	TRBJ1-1	CASSLGQGMREAFF	TGTGCCAGCAGCTTGGGACAGGGGATGAGGGAAGCTTTCTTT
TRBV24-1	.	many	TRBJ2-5	CATSSVAYETQYF	TGTGCCACCTCTTCGGTAGCGTATGAGACCCAGTACTTC
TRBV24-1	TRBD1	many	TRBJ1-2	CATSEGRQGDGYTF	TGTGCCACCAGTGAGGGGCGACAGGGGGATGGCTACACCTTC
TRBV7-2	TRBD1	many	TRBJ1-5	CASSLAGRGLGQPQHF	TGTGCCAGCAGCTTAGCGGGAAGGGGGCTTGGTCAGCCCCAGCATTTT
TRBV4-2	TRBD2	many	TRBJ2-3	CASSHNSGSRFTSDTQYF	TGTGCCAGCAGCCATAATAGCGGGAGTCGTTTCACATCAGATACGCAGTATTTT
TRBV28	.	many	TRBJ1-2	CASRPPRNGDGDGYTF	TGTGCCAGCAGGCCCCCCCGGAACGGGGACGGGGATGGCTACACCTTC
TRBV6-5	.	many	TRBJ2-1	CATFNRVSRNEQFF	TGTGCCACCTTTAACAGGGTCTCGAGGAATGAGCAGTTCTTC
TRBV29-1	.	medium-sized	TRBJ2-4	CSVPADARMGIQYF	TGCAGCGTTCCCGCGGATGCCCGGATGGGCATTCAGTACTTC
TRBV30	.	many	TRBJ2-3	CAWSPKFPDTQYF	TGTGCCTGGAGTCCTAAGTTCCCAGATACGCAGTATTTT
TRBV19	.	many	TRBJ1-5	CAGGRTVYSNQPQHF	TGTGCCGGAGGACGGACGGTTTATAGCAATCAGCCCCAGCATTTT
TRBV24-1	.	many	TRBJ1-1	CATNDRGNTEAFF	TGTGCCACCAACGACAGAGGGAACACTGAAGCTTTCTTT
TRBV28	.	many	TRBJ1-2	CASTPGMANYGYTF	TGTGCCAGCACCCCCGGGATGGCAAACTATGGCTACACCTTC
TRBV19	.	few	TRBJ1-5	CASSTQGLGNQPQHF	TGTGCCAGTAGTACACAGGGTTTGGGCAATCAGCCCCAGCATTTT
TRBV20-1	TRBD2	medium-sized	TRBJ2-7	CSAISGIPYEQYF	TGCAGTGCTATTAGCGGGATACCCTACGAGCAGTACTTC
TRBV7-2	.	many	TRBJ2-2	CASSLGSYSTGELFF	TGTGCCAGCAGCTTGGGCTCTTATTCCACCGGGGAGCTGTTTTTT
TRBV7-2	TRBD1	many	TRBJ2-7	CASSPRTGASYEQYF	TGTGCCAGCAGCCCCCGGACAGGGGCGTCCTACGAGCAGTACTTC
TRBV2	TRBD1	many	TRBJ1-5	CASTQGRGFNSNQPQHF	TGTGCCAGCACCCAGGGCAGGGGGTTCAATAGCAATCAGCCCCAGCATTTT
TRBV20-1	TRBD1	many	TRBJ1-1	CRVEQGFGTEAFF	TGCAGAGTTGAACAGGGGTTTGGCACTGAAGCTTTCTTT
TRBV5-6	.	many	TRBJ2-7	CASSSLAGSINEQYF	TGTGCCAGCAGCTCACTGGCCGGGAGTATCAACGAGCAGTACTTC
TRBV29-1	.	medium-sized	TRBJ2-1	CSVLGSGDGSSYNEQFF	TGCAGCGTCCTGGGATCAGGGGACGGTAGCTCCTACAATGAGCAGTTCTTC
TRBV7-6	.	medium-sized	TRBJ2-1	CASSGGNNEQFF	TGTGCCAGCAGCGGAGGGAACAATGAGCAGTTCTTC
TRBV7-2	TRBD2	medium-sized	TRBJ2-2	CASSTWTSGSNRELFF	TGTGCCAGCAGCACTTGGACTAGCGGGAGCAACAGGGAGCTGTTTTTT
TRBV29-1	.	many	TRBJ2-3	CSATPGDTQYF	TGCAGCGCCACACCGGGAGATACGCAGTATTTT
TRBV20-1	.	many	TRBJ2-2	CSARDRGRTPDTGELFF	TGCAGTGCTAGAGATCGGGGACGGACGCCGGACACCGGGGAGCTGTTTTTT
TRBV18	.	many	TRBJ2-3	CASSTSRGGTDTQYF	TGTGCCAGCTCAACCTCCCGAGGAGGCACAGATACGCAGTATTTT
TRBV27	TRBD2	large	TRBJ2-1	CASSLSPSGEYNEQFF	TGTGCCAGCAGTTTATCTCCTAGCGGGGAATACAATGAGCAGTTCTTC
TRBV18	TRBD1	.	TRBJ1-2	CASSPLPGQGAVSAGYTF	TGTGCCAGCTCACCACTACCGGGACAGGGGGCCGTGTCGGCGGGCTACACCTTC
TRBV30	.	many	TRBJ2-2	CAWSVAGTGELFF	TGTGCCTGGAGTGTCGCTGGGACCGGGGAGCTGTTTTTT
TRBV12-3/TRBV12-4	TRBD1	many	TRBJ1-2	CASRPSGQGRDWHGYTF	TGTGCCAGCAGGCCCTCGGGACAGGGCAGGGACTGGCATGGCTACACCTTC
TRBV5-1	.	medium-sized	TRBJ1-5	CASSFFGARDQPQHF	TGCGCCAGCAGCTTCTTTGGTGCTCGGGATCAGCCCCAGCATTTT
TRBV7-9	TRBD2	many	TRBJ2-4	CASTLSGWAGDIQYF	TGTGCCAGCACGCTTAGTGGCTGGGCGGGGGACATTCAGTACTTC
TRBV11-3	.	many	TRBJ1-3	CASSAGADGNTIYF	TGTGCCAGCAGCGCGGGGGCTGATGGAAACACCATATATTTT
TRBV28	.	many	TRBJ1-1	CASSLIPGALTEAFF	TGTGCCAGCAGTTTGATCCCGGGGGCGCTGACTGAAGCTTTCTTT
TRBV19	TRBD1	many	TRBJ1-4	CASSPPRQGGEKLFF	TGTGCCAGTAGTCCCCCACGACAGGGGGGTGAAAAACTGTTTTTT
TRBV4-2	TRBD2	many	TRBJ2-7	CASSLAGSRSYEQYF	TGTGCCAGCAGTTTAGCGGGCTCCCGCTCCTACGAGCAGTACTTC
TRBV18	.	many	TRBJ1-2	CASSPNRGERGYTF	TGTGCCAGCTCACCAAATCGGGGCGAGCGGGGCTACACCTTC
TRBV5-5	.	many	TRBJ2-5	CASSSGTTGVETQYF	TGTGCCAGCAGTTCCGGGACAACAGGTGTAGAGACCCAGTACTTC
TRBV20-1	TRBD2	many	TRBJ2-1	CSARDTSGSVSYNEQFF	TGCAGTGCTAGAGATACGAGCGGGAGTGTTTCCTACAATGAGCAGTTCTTC
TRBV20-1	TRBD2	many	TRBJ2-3	CSARDPLAGGDTQYF	TGCAGTGCTAGAGACCCGCTAGCGGGGGGAGATACGCAGTATTTT
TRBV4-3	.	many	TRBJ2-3	CASSQDRAGYPDTQYF	TGCGCCAGCAGCCAAGATAGGGCGGGCTACCCAGATACGCAGTATTTT
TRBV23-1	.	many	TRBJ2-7	CASSHLRGEAYEQYF	TGCGCCAGCAGTCACTTAAGGGGTGAGGCCTACGAGCAGTACTTC
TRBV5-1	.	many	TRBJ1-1	CASSFGTGNTEAFF	TGCGCCAGCAGCTTCGGGACGGGGAACACTGAAGCTTTCTTT
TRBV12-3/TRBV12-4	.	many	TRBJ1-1	CASSTYRVRTEAFF	TGTGCCAGCAGTACCTACAGGGTTCGGACTGAAGCTTTCTTT
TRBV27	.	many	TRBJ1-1	CASSFLGTEAFF	TGTGCCAGCAGTTTCCTGGGCACTGAAGCTTTCTTT
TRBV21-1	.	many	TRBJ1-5	CASTLVGGGNYQPQHF	.
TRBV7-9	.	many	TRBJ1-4	CASSSARGFHEKLFF	TGTGCCAGCAGCTCCGCGAGGGGCTTCCATGAAAAACTGTTTTTT
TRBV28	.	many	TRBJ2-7	CASSLDYEQYF	TGTGCCAGCAGTCTTGACTACGAGCAGTACTTC
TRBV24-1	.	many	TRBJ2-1	CATSGRLEEPEQFF	TGTGCCACCAGTGGCCGACTCGAGGAACCTGAGCAGTTCTTC
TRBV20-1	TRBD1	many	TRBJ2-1	CSAPRQGRSYNEQFF	TGCAGTGCTCCCAGACAGGGTCGGTCCTACAATGAGCAGTTCTTC
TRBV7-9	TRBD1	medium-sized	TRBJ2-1	CASSTSQGASYNEQFF	TGTGCCAGCAGCACGTCACAGGGGGCTTCCTACAATGAGCAGTTCTTC
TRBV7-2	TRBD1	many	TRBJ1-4	CASSPNRGTGRLGGLFF	TGTGCCAGCAGCCCAAATAGGGGGACAGGGCGGCTAGGGGGACTGTTTTTT
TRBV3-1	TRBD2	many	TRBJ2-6	CASSQSGSGITGANVLTF	TGTGCCAGCAGCCAATCAGGTAGCGGGATAACTGGGGCCAACGTCCTGACTTTC